This entry is about one T cell receptor beta chain. The target antigen is unknown. Clones were read by immunoSEQ multiplex PCR, and TCRdb kept only the in-frame ones, dropping some. Here the sample spans 150,000 to 180,000 clones, more than 70% being singletons. This specimen comes from a study of cytomegalovirus exposure and HLA in healthy donors. Notes on the study in general: Researchers counted over 150 TCR beta chains as cytomegalovirus-associated.

Separation from the 666-subject first cohort characterized the roughly 130-subject validation cohort, to which the donors belonged. This TCR was recovered from a human donor in good health. Sequenced sample: PBMCs.

DNA of the CDR3: TGTGCCAGCAGTGCCGGGACAGGGGGTAGCAATCAGCCCCAGCATTTT. Amino acid sequence: CASSAGTGGSNQPQHF. The chain employs TRBV6-1 and TRBJ1-5; 11 bases map to TRBD1. V dropped 4 bases and J dropped 0; count of bases not matched to a gene: 2. CDR1 is MNHNS, CDR2 SASEGT, per germline. The CDR3 has 16 amino acids.